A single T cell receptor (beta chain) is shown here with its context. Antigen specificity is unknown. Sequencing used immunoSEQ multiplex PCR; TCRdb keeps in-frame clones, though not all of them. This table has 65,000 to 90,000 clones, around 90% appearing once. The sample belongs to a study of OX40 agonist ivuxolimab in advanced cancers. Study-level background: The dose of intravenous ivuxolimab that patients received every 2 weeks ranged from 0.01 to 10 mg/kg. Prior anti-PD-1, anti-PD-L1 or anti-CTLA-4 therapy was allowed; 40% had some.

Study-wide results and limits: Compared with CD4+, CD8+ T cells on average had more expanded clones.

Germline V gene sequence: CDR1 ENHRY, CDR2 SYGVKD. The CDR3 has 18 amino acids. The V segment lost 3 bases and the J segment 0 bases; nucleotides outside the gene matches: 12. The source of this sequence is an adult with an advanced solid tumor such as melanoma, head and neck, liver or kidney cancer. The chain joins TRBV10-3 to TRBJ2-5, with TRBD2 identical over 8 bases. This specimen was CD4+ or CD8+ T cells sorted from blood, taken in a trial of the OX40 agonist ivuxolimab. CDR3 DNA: TGTGCCATCAGTGACCGCGGCGGGGCGGGGGGTAACCAAGAGACCCAGTACTTC. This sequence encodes CAISDRGGAGGNQETQYF.